These T cell receptor beta chains were read from a single sample in a study of blood T cell repertoires in COVID-19. This table comes from immunoSEQ multiplex PCR, and its TCRdb copy is limited to in-frame clones, with some not included. This table has around 250,000 clones, 85% to 90% appearing once. Sequencing was done on a sample of peripheral blood. These receptors were collected from a man between 60 and 75 years old with acute or convalescent COVID-19. CDR3s include the opening cysteine and the closing phenylalanine or tryptophan. A D gene is named only where the DNA matches it firmly. The size entry is marked missing in some rows and otherwise reads once, few, many or a size class.

cdr3_aa	cdr3_nt	clone_size	d_call	v_call	j_call
CASSLIRGNTIYF	TGTGCCAGCAGTTTAATTCGGGGAAACACCATATATTTT	NA	NA	TRBV12-3/TRBV12-4	TRBJ1-3
CASSLEGRSGEQYF	TGTGCCAGCAGCTTAGAAGGGAGGTCGGGAGAGCAGTACTTC	NA	NA	TRBV7-2	TRBJ2-7
CASRFPGEPEKLFF	TGTGCCAGCAGATTCCCAGGGGAGCCTGAAAAACTGTTTTTT	NA	NA	TRBV6-5	TRBJ1-4
CASSQAPGGRYGYTF	TGTGCCAGCAGCCAAGCGCCGGGGGGTCGGTATGGCTACACCTTC	NA	NA	TRBV3-1/TRBV3-2	TRBJ1-2
CASSLPDRDTEAFF	TGTGCCAGCAGCTTGCCCGACCGGGACACTGAAGCTTTCTTT	NA	NA	TRBV5-6	TRBJ1-1
CASIRQGVNYGYTF	TGTGCCAGCATAAGACAGGGGGTTAACTATGGCTACACCTTC	NA	TRBD1	TRBV28	TRBJ1-2
CASSHPPTSRTTDTQYF	TGTGCCAGCAGTCACCCCCCGACTAGTAGAACCACAGATACGCAGTATTTT	NA	NA	TRBV28	TRBJ2-3
CASSQELAGRRYQETQYF	TGTGCCAGCAGCCAAGAGCTAGCGGGACGACGGTACCAAGAGACCCAGTACTTC	NA	TRBD2	TRBV14	TRBJ2-5
CASSLGTGYNEQFF	TGTGCCAGCAGCCTGGGGACTGGCTACAATGAGCAGTTCTTC	NA	NA	TRBV9	TRBJ2-1
CASSTPGYETQYF	TGTGCCAGCAGCACCCCGGGTTACGAGACCCAGTACTTC	NA	NA	TRBV5-4	TRBJ2-5
CASSLAPTGSGYEQYF	TGCGCCAGCAGCTTGGCTCCGACAGGGTCTGGCTACGAGCAGTACTTC	NA	TRBD1	TRBV5-1	TRBJ2-7
CAGGTGDSNQPQHF	TGTGCCGGGGGGACAGGGGATAGCAATCAGCCCCAGCATTTT	NA	TRBD1	TRBV19	TRBJ1-5
CASSLMAQGNQPQHF	TGTGCCAGCAGTCTGATGGCACAGGGTAATCAGCCCCAGCATTTT	NA	NA	TRBV6-5	TRBJ1-5
CASSSHLNTDRFLGNTIYF	TGTGCCAGCAGCTCCCACTTAAATACAGACAGGTTCTTGGGAAACACCATATATTTT	NA	NA	TRBV7-9	TRBJ1-3
CASSLSDRADIQYF	TGTGCCAGCAGTCTCTCGGACAGGGCGGACATTCAGTACTTC	NA	TRBD1	TRBV6-6	TRBJ2-4
CAISVSGTGGYRDEQFF	TGTGCCATCAGCGTCAGCGGGACAGGGGGCTATAGGGATGAGCAGTTCTTC	NA	TRBD1	TRBV10-3	TRBJ2-1
CASRTGTDYGYTF	TGTGCCAGTAGGACGGGGACAGACTATGGCTACACCTTC	once	TRBD1	TRBV19	TRBJ1-2
CASSLDRTDTQYF	TGTGCTAGCAGCTTAGACAGAACAGATACGCAGTATTTT	NA	NA	TRBV7-7	TRBJ2-3
CASSFLSQPQHF	TGTGCCAGCAGTTTCCTAAGTCAGCCCCAGCATTTT	NA	NA	TRBV6-2/TRBV6-3	TRBJ1-5
CASSLSRGAHLENTQYF	TGTGCCAGCAGCTTATCGCGGGGGGCTCACTTAGAGAATACGCAGTATTTT	NA	TRBD2	TRBV7-9	TRBJ2-3
CASSLSGSGYTF	TGCGCCAGCAGCTTGTCTGGCTCCGGCTACACCTTC	NA	NA	TRBV5-1	TRBJ1-2
CASSASERTSGYEQYF	TGTGCCAGCAGCGCATCTGAAAGGACTAGCGGGTACGAGCAGTACTTC	once	TRBD2	TRBV2	TRBJ2-7
CASSSATGDGNTIYF	TGCGCCAGCAGCTCGGCAACAGGGGACGGAAACACCATATATTTT	NA	TRBD1	TRBV5-1	TRBJ1-3
CASVLCGSNEKLFF	TGTGCCAGCGTTCTCTGCGGTTCTAATGAAAAACTGTTTTTT	NA	NA	TRBV3-1/TRBV3-2	TRBJ1-4
CASSQAPTGGNQPQHF	TGCGCCAGCAGCCAGGCCCCGACAGGAGGCAATCAGCCCCAGCATTTT	NA	NA	TRBV4-1	TRBJ1-5
CASSRRGTSADEQYF	TGTGCCAGCAGCCGGCGCGGGACTAGCGCCGACGAGCAGTACTTC	once	TRBD2	TRBV7-9	TRBJ2-7
CASSRDTSYF	TGTGCCAGCAGCCGGGACACGTCGTACTTC	NA	NA	TRBV5-6	TRBJ2-7
CASSPSSSGRGYNEQFF	TGTGCCAGCAGTCCCTCCTCTAGCGGGAGAGGATACAATGAGCAGTTCTTC	NA	TRBD2	TRBV27	TRBJ2-1
CASTEGTSAKTQYF	TGTGCCAGCACGGAAGGGACTAGCGCGAAGACCCAGTACTTC	NA	TRBD2	TRBV11-3	TRBJ2-5
CASSYRGQGGGYTF	TGTGCCAGCAGTTACCGGGGACAGGGAGGGGGCTACACCTTC	NA	TRBD1	TRBV6-5	TRBJ1-2
CASSPPGSGGYTF	TGTGCCAGCAGTCCCCCCGGGTCGGGTGGCTACACCTTC	NA	NA	TRBV28	TRBJ1-2
CASSLAPRGNEQFF	TGTGCCAGCAGCTTAGCCCCCCGGGGCAATGAGCAGTTCTTC	NA	NA	TRBV7-2	TRBJ2-1
CASSLVASGGNTGELFF	TGTGCCAGCAGCTTGGTCGCTAGCGGGGGGAACACCGGGGAGCTGTTTTTT	NA	TRBD2	TRBV5-4	TRBJ2-2
CATLGRAADTQYF	TGTGCCACTCTAGGGAGGGCAGCAGATACGCAGTATTTT	once	TRBD2	TRBV19	TRBJ2-3
CASSSLGSSRETQYF	TGTGCCAGCAGCTCCCTGGGGAGCTCCAGGGAGACCCAGTACTTC	once	NA	TRBV5-6	TRBJ2-5
CASSQGAHTEAFF	TGTGCCAGCAGTCAGGGGGCGCACACTGAAGCTTTCTTT	NA	TRBD1	TRBV6-5	TRBJ1-1